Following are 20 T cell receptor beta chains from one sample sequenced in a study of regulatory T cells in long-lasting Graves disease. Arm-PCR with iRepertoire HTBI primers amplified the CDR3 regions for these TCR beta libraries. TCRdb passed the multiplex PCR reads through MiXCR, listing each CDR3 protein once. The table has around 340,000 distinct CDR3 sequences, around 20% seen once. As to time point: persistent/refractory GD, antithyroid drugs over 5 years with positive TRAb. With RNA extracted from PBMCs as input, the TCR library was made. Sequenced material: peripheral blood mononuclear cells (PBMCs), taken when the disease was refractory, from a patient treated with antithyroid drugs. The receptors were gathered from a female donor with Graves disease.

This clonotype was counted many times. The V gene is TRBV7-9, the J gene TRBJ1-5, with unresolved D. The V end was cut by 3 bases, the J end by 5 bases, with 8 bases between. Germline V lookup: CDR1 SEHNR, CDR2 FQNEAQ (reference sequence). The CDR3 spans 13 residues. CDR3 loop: CASSFGNYQPQHF. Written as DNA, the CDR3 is TGTGCCAGCAGCTTTGGAAACTATCAGCCCCAGCATTTT.

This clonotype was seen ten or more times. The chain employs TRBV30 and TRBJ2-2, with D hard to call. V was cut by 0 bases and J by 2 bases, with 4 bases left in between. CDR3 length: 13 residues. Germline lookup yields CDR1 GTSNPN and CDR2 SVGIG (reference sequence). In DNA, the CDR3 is TGTGCCTGGAGTGTGTCTAACACCGGGGAGCTGTTTTTT. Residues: CAWSVSNTGELFF.

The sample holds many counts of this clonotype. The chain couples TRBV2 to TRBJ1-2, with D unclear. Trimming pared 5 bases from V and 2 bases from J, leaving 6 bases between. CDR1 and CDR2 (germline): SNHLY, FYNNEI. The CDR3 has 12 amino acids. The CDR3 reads CASSTRNYGYTF. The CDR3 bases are TGTGCCAGCAGTACTCGGAACTATGGCTACACCTTC.

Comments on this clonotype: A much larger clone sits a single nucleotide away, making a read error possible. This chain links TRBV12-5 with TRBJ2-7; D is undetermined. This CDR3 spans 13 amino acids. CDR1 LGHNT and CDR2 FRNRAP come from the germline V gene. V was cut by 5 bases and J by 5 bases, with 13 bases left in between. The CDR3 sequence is CASGVAGPHEQYF. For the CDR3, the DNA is TGTGCTAGTGGTGTGGCCGGTCCTCACGAGCAGTACTTC.

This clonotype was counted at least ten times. The CDR3 sequence is CASSLSGQAPGIQYF. The CDR3 DNA follows: TGTGCCAGCAGTTTATCTGGACAGGCCCCCGGCATTCAGTACTTC. The chain joins TRBV27 to TRBJ2-4, with 7 bases fitting TRBD1. Germline CDR1 MNHEY, CDR2 SMNVEV (reference sequence). With V trimmed by 0 bases and J by 9 bases, 8 bases remained unmatched. The CDR3 runs 15 residues.

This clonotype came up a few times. CDR3 DNA: TGTGCCAGCAGCTCGAGGACTAGCGGTCCTCTCTACAATGAGCAGTTCTTC. It encodes CASSSRTSGPLYNEQFF. The chain is built from TRBV7-9 and TRBJ2-1; 10 bases fit TRBD2. The CDR3 totals 17 residues. Germline assignment: CDR1 SEHNR and CDR2 FQNEAQ (reference sequence). Trimming cost V 4 bases and J 3 bases; bases outside gene matches: 9.

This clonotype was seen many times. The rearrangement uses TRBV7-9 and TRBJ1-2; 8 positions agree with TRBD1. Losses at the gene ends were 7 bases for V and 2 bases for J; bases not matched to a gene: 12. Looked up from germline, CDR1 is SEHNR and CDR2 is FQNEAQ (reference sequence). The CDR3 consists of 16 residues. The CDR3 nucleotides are TGTGCCAGCACCCGAGGGGACAGGACACCAAACTATGGCTACACCTTC. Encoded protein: CASTRGDRTPNYGYTF.

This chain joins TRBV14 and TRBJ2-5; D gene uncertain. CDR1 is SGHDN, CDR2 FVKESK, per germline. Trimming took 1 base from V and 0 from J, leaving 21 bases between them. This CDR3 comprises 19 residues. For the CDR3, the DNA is TGTGCCAGCAGCCAAGGATCGTGGCAGCATCAATACTACCAAGAGACCCAGTACTTC. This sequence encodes CASSQGSWQHQYYQETQYF. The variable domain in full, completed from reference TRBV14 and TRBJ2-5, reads EAGVTQFPSHSVIEKGQTVTLRCDPISGHDNLYWYRRVMGKEIKFLLHFVKESKQDESGMPNNRFLAERTGGTYSTLKVQPAELEDSGVYFCASSQGSWQHQYYQETQYFGPGTRLLVL.

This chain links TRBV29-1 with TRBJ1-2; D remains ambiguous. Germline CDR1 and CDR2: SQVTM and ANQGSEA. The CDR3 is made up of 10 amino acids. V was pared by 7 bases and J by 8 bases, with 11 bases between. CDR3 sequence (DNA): TGCAGCGCCGGTGGCGGAGGCTACACCTTC. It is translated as CSAGGGGYTF.

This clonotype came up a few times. The CDR3 protein is CASSLYWETQETQYF. The CDR3 region has the DNA TGTGCCAGCAGCTTGTATTGGGAGACCCAAGAGACCCAGTACTTC. V usage is TRBV5-6 and J usage is TRBJ2-5; TRBD2 might be the D (5 bases). The V and J ends lost 1 base and 1 base respectively, with 11 bases between them. CDR1 SGHDT and CDR2 YYEEEE come from the germline V gene. This CDR3 spans 15 amino acids. Variable domain in full (rest from reference TRBV5-6 and TRBJ2-5): DAGVTQSPTHLIKTRGQQVTLRCSPKSGHDTVSWYQQALGQGPQFIFQYYEEEERQRGNFPDRFSGHQFPNYSSELNVNALLLGDSALYLCASSLYWETQETQYFGPGTRLLVL.

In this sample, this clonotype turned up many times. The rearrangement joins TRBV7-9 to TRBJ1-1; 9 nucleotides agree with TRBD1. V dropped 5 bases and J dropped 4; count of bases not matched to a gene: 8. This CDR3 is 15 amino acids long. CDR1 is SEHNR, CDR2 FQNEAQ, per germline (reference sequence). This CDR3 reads CASSAPGQGLTEAFF. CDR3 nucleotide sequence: TGTGCCAGCAGCGCCCCGGGACAGGGACTCACTGAAGCTTTCTTT.

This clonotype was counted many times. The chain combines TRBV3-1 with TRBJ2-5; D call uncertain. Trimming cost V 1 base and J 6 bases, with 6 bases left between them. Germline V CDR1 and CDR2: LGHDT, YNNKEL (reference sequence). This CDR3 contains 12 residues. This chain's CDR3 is CASSQVEKTQYF. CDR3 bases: TGTGCCAGCAGCCAAGTAGAGAAGACCCAGTACTTC.

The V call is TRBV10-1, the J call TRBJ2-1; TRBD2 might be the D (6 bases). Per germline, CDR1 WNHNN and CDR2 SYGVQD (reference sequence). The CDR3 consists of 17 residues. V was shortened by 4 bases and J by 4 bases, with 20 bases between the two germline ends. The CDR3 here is CASSGLAGGTEYNEQFF. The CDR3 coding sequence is TGCGCCAGCAGTGGACTGGCGGGCGGGACCGAATACAATGAGCAGTTCTTC.

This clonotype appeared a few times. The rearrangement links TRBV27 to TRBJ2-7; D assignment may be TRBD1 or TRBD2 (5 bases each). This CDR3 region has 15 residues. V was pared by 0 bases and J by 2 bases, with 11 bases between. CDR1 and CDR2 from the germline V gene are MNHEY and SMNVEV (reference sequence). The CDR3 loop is CASSLSSEGPYEQYF. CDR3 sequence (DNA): TGTGCCAGCAGTTTATCATCAGAGGGACCCTACGAGCAGTACTTC.

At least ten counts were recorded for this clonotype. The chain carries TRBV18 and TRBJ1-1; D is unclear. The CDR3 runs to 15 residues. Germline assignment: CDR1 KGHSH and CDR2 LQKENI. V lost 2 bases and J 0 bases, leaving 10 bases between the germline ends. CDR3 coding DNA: TGTGCCAGCTCACCAGGGTTCGGCCTGAACACTGAAGCTTTCTTT. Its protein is CASSPGFGLNTEAFF.

The CDR3 sequence: CASSSAGGEFYEQYF. CDR3 coding DNA: TGTGCCAGTAGTAGCGCGGGGGGAGAATTCTACGAGCAGTACTTC. J is TRBJ2-7 and V is TRBV19; 8 positions match TRBD2. The CDR3 runs 15 residues. In germline, CDR1 is LNHDA, CDR2 SQIVND (reference sequence). Trimming took 4 bases from V and 3 from J; bases not matched to a gene: 8.

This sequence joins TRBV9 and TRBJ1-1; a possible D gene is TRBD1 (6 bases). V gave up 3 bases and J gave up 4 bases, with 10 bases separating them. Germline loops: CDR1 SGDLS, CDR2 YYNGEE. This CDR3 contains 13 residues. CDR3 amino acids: CASSGRGATEAFF. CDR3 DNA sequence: TGTGCCAGCAGCGGTCGGGGGGCCACTGAAGCTTTCTTT.

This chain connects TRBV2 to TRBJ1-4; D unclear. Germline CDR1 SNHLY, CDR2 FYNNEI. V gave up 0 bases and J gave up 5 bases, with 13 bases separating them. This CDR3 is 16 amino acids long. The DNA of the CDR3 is TGTGCCAGCAGTGAAGCGGCGAAAGCGTTAAATGAAAAACTGTTTTTT. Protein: CASSEAAKALNEKLFF.

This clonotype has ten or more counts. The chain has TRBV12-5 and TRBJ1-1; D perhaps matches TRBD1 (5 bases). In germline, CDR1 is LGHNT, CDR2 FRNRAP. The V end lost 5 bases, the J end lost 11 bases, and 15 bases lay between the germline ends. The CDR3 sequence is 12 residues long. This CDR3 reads CASGPNGHSAFF. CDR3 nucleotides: TGTGCTAGTGGTCCTAATGGACACTCTGCTTTCTTT. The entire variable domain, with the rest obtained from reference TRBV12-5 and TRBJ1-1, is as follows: DARVTQTPRHKVTEMGQEVTMRCQPILGHNTVFWYRQTMMQGLELLAYFRNRAPLDDSGMPKDRFSAEMPDATLATLKIQPSEPRDSAVYFCASGPNGHSAFFGQGTRLTVV.

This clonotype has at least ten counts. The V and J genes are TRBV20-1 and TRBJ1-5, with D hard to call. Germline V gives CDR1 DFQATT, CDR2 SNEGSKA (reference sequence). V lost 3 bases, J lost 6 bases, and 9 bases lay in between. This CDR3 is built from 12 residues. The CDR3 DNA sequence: TGCAGTGCTAGGGGTTCGTCTCAGCCCCAGCATTTT. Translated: CSARGSSQPQHF.